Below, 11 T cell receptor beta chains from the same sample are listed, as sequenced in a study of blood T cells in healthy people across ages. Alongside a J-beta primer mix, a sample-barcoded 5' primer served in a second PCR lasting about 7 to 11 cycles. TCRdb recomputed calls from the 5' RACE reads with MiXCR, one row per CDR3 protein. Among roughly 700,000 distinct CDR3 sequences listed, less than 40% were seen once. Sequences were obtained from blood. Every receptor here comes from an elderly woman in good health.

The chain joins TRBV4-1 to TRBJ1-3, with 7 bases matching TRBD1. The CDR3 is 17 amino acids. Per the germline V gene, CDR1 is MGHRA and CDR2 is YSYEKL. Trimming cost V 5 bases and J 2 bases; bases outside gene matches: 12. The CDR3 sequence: CASSGGTARSTGNTIYF. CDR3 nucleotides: TGCGCCAGCAGCGGTGGGACAGCTCGAAGTACTGGAAACACCATATATTTT.

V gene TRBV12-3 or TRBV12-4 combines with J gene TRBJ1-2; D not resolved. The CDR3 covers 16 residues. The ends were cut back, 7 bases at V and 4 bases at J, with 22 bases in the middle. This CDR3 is CASTFSRGQESYGYTF. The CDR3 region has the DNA TGTGCCAGCACCTTTAGTCGAGGGCAAGAAAGCTATGGCTACACCTTC.

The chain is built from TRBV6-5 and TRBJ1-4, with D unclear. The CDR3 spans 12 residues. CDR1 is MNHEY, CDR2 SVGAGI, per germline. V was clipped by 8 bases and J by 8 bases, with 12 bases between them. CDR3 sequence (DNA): TGTGCCAGCGCCGCTACCCGGGAAAAACTGTTTTTT. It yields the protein CASAATREKLFF.

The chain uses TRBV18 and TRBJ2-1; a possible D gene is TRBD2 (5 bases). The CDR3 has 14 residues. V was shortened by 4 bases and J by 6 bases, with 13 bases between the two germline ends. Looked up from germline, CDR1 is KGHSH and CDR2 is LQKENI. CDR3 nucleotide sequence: TGTGCCAGCTCACGAGAGGGAGCTGCCAATGAGCAGTTCTTC. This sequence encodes CASSREGAANEQFF.

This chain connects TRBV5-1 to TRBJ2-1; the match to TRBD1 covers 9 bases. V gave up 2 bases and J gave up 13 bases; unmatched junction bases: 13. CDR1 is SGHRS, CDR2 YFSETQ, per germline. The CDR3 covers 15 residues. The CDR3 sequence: CASSLGTGSGETQFF. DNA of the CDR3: TGCGCCAGCAGCTTAGGGACAGGGTCGGGAGAGACCCAGTTCTTC.

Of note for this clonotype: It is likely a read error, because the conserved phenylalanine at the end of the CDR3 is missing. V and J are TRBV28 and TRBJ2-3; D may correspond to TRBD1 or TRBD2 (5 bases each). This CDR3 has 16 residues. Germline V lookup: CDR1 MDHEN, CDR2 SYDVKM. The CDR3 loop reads CAGRPYQRGASDTQYL. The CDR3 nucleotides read TGTGCCGGCAGGCCATACCAAAGAGGGGCCTCAGATACGCAGTATTTG.

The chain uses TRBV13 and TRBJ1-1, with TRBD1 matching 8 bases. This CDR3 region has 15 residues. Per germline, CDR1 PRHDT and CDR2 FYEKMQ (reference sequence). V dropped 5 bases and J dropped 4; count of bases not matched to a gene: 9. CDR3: CASSQLGQGRTEAFF. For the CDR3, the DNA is TGTGCCAGCAGCCAACTCGGACAGGGACGCACTGAAGCTTTCTTT.

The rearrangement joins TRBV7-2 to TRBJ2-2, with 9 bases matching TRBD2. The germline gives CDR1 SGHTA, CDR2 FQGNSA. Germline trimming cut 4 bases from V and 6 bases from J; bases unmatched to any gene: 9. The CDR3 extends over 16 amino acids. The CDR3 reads CASSSNSGGHAGELFF. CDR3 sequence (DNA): TGTGCCAGCAGCTCGAATAGCGGGGGTCACGCCGGGGAGCTGTTTTTT.

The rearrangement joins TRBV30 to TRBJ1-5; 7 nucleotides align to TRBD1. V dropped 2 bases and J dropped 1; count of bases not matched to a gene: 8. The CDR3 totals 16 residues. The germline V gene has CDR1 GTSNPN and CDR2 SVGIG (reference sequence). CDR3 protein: CAWSLGRGLSNQPQHF. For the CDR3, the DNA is TGTGCCTGGAGTCTAGGTAGGGGGCTAAGCAATCAGCCCCAGCATTTT.

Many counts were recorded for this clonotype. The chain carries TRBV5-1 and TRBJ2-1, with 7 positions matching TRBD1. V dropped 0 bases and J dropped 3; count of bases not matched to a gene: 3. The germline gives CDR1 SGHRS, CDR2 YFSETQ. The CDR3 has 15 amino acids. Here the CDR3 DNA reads TGCGCCAGCAGCTTGGTTGGGACAGACTACAATGAGCAGTTCTTC. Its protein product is CASSLVGTDYNEQFF.

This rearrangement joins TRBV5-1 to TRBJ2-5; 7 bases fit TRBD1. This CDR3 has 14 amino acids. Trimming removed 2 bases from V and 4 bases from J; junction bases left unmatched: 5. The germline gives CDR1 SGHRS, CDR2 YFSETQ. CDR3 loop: CASSLQGWPETQYF. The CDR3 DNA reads TGCGCCAGCAGCTTACAGGGGTGGCCAGAGACCCAGTACTTC.